This T cell receptor beta chain stems from a study of breast tumors, draining lymph nodes, adjacent tissues. Notes on the study in general: The data were judged consistent with most tumor T cells coming from lymph node and expanding in tumor.

Using its own MiXCR run on the multiplex PCR reads, TCRdb lists one record per CDR3 protein. In the table there are 150,000 to 200,000 distinct CDR3 sequences, 33% of which are singletons. Many counts were recorded for this clonotype. Its antigen is undetermined. The junction departs from germline at one end; a sequencing error may be responsible. Breast cancer patients provided tissue from their axillary draining lymph nodes. In germline, CDR1 is SGHTA, CDR2 FQGNSA. There are 16 residues in the CDR3. The receptor's source is a female donor with breast cancer. Some clones in this sample may be carry-over from other donors' samples. This chain links TRBV7-2 with TRBJ1-5; D is unresolved. The specimen sequenced was axillary lymph node tissue. CDR3 residues: CASSLARMAGNQPQHF. The CDR3 DNA is TGTGCCAGCAGCCTAGCTCGGATGGCAGGAAACCAGCCCCAGCATTTT.